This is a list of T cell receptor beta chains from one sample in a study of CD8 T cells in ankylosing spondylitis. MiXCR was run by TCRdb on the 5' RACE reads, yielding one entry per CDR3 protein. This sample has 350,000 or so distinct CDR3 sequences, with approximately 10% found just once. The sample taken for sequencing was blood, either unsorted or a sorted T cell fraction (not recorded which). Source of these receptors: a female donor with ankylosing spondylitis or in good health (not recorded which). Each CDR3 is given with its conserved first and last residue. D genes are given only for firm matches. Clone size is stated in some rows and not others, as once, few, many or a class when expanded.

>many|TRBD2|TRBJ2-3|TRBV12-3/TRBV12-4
CASSFSAGGFTDTQYF
TGTGCCAGCAGCTTCTCAGCGGGGGGGTTCACAGATACGCAGTATTTT
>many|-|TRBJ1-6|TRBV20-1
CSASRTENSPLHF
TGCAGTGCCTCACGGACTGAAAATTCACCCCTCCACTTT
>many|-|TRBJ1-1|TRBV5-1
CASSLSQTETFF
TGCGCCAGCAGCTTATCCCAAACGGAAACTTTCTTT
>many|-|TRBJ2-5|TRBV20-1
CSARDPPAGTQYF
TGCAGTGCTAGAGATCCCCCCGCGGGGACCCAGTACTTC
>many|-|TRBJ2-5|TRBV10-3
CAISAQQETQYF
TGTGCCATCTCAGCACAGCAAGAGACCCAGTACTTC
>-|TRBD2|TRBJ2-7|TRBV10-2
CAAIPGEGTYEQYF
TGCGCCGCCATTCCTGGGGAGGGGACCTACGAGCAGTACTTC
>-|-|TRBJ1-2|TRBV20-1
CSARDNRWGYYGYTF
TGCAGTGCTAGAGATAATCGGTGGGGCTACTATGGCTACACCTTC
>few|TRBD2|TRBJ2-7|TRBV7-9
CASSSQRGLAGVNEQYF
TGTGCCAGCAGCTCACAGCGGGGGCTAGCGGGAGTCAACGAGCAGTACTTC
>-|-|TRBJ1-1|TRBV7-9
CASSYFRTGQNTEAFF
TGTGCCAGCAGCTACTTCAGAACAGGGCAGAACACTGAAGCTTTCTTT
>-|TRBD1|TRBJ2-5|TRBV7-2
CASSPTGRDRETQYF
TGTGCCAGCAGCCCAACGGGCCGGGACAGAGAGACCCAGTACTTC
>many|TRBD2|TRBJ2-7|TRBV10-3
CASGSAGGTYEQYF
TGTGCCAGCGGATCAGCGGGAGGCACCTACGAGCAGTACTTC
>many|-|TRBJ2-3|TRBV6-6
CASSSTGPDTQYF
TGTGCCAGCAGTTCTACAGGGCCAGATACGCAGTATTTT
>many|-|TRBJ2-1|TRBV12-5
CASGLVASHEQFF
TGTGCTAGTGGTTTGGTGGCTAGCCATGAGCAGTTCTTC
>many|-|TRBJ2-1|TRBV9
CASSVGAGINNEQFF
TGTGCCAGCAGCGTAGGGGCAGGGATTAACAATGAGCAGTTCTTC
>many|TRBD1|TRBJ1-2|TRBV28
CASSPPGQPGRKYTF
TGTGCCAGCAGTCCCCCGGGACAGCCCGGTCGGAAGTACACCTTC
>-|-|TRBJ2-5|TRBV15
CATSRKTGRETQYF
TGTGCCACCAGCAGAAAGACAGGGAGGGAGACCCAGTACTTC
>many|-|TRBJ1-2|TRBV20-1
CSASQQPHLIRGYTF
TGCAGTGCTAGCCAACAGCCTCACCTTATCCGGGGCTACACCTTC
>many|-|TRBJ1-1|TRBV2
CASSVRGAEAFF
TGTGCCAGCAGTGTGCGAGGCGCTGAAGCTTTCTTT
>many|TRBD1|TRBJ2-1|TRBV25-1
CASSDPTGGRSYNEQFF
TGTGCCAGCAGTGACCCGACAGGGGGCCGCTCCTACAATGAGCAGTTCTTC
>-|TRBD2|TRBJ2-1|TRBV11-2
CTSSSRGSGGGSYNEQFF
TGTACCAGCAGTTCCCGGGGGTCTGGCGGGGGCTCCTACAATGAGCAGTTCTTC
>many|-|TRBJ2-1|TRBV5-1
CASRGGASYNEQFF
TGCGCCAGCAGGGGCGGGGCCTCCTACAATGAGCAGTTCTTC
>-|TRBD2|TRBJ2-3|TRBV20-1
CSAHQEGTRARGADTQYF
TGCAGTGCTCACCAGGAGGGGACTAGGGCAAGGGGGGCAGATACGCAGTATTTT
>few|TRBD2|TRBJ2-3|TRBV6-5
CASSYRRGGPTDTQYF
TGTGCCAGCAGTTACCGCCGCGGGGGGCCCACAGATACGCAGTATTTT
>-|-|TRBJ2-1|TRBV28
CASSLRGPNEQFF
TGTGCCAGCAGTTTACGGGGACCCAATGAGCAGTTCTTC
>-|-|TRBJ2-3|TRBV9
CASSVDSRCDFGTDTQYF
TGTGCCAGCAGCGTAGATTCCCGCTGCGACTTCGGCACAGATACGCAGTATTTT
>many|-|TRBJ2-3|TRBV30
CAWGETDTQYF
TGTGCCTGGGGAGAGACAGATACGCAGTATTTT
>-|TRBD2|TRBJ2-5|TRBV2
CASSEAWLAGGTETQYF
TGTGCCAGCAGTGAAGCATGGCTAGCGGGAGGTACTGAGACCCAGTACTTC
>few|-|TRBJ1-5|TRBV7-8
CASSLGGIQPQHF
TGTGCCAGCAGCTTAGGGGGAATACAGCCCCAGCATTTT
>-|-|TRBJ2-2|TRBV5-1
CASSIGTPNTGELFF
TGCGCCAGCAGCATCGGGACACCGAACACCGGGGAGCTGTTTTTT
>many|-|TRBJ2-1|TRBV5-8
CASSQLLNEQFF
TGTGCCAGCAGCCAACTCCTCAATGAGCAGTTCTTC
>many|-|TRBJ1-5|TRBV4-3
CASPPDWVCRRQPQHF
TGCGCCAGCCCCCCGGATTGGGTTTGTCGTCGTCAGCCCCAGCATTTT
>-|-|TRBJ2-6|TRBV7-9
CASSPQGSLEGANVLTF
TGTGCCAGCAGCCCACAGGGTAGTTTGGAAGGGGCCAACGTCCTGACTTTC
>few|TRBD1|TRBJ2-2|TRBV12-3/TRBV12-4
CASSFKGTGGPFLELFF
TGTGCCAGCAGTTTCAAGGGGACAGGGGGCCCCTTTCTGGAGCTGTTTTTT
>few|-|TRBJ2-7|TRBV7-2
CASGNRPEQYF
TGTGCCAGCGGAAACCGGCCGGAGCAGTACTTC
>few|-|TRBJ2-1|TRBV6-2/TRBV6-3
CASSYSPGVRDEQFF
TGTGCCAGCAGTTACTCGCCGGGAGTTAGGGATGAGCAGTTCTTC
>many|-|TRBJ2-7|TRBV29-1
CSARPGTHEQYF
TGCAGCGCGAGACCAGGGACCCACGAGCAGTACTTC
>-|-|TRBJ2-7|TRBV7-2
CASSLGEHLYEQYF
TGTGCCAGCAGCTTAGGAGAACACTTATACGAGCAGTACTTC
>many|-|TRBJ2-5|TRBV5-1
CASSFRTEETQYF
TGCGCCAGCAGCTTTAGGACAGAAGAGACCCAGTACTTC
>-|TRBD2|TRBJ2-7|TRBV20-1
CCASQWERLAGTYEQYF
TGCTGTGCTAGCCAATGGGAGCGACTAGCGGGGACCTACGAGCAGTACTTC
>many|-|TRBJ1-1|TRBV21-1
CASSKGVWAFF
TGTGCCAGCAGCAAAGGGGTGTGGGCTTTCTTT